Below, 2 T cell receptor beta chains from the same sample are listed, as sequenced in a study of neurological immune-mediated disorders. TCRdb redid the calling of the 5' RACE reads with MiXCR, one entry per CDR3 protein. There are about 27,000 distinct CDR3 sequences in the sample; under 25% occur only once, and roughly 17% lies in the top ten. The specimen sequenced was PBMCs. These receptors all stem from a woman in her fifties or sixties in good health.

This clonotype was recorded many times. This sequence joins TRBV7-8 and TRBJ2-7; the D is unclear. The germline CDR1 and CDR2 sequences are SGHVS and FQNEAQ. The CDR3 length is 13 residues. V lost 6 bases, J lost 2 bases, and 11 bases lay in between. Here the CDR3 DNA reads TGTGCCAGCAGTTTGGGGTGGGCCTACGAGCAGTACTTC. Its protein is CASSLGWAYEQYF.

This clonotype is medium-sized (0.01 to 0.1%) by share. The chain is built from TRBV27 and TRBJ2-2, with D unclear. The CDR3 covers 13 residues. Deletions cut 4 bases from V and 3 bases from J, with 6 bases between. Germline CDR1 is MNHEY and CDR2 is SMNVEV (reference sequence). CDR3 residues: CASSSRYTGELFF. The CDR3 nucleotides are TGTGCCAGCAGTTCCCGGTACACCGGGGAGCTGTTTTTT.